These 20 T cell receptor beta chains were all obtained from the same sample, sequenced in a study of blood T cell repertoires in COVID-19. Using immunoSEQ multiplex PCR, the repertoire was profiled, and TCRdb retains in-frame clones only, with some absent. Of more than 50,000 clones in the sample, more than 85% were seen once. Sequencing was done on a sample of peripheral blood. These receptors originate from a human donor in a cohort sampled during active COVID-19.

This rearrangement joins TRBV27 to TRBJ1-5, with D hard to call. Germline-derived CDR1 and CDR2 are MNHEY and SMNVEV (reference sequence). This CDR3 region has 13 residues. V lost 3 bases to trimming and J lost 4 bases, with 7 bases between them. The CDR3 coding sequence is TGTGCCAGCAGTTTCAGGTTGAATCAGCCCCAGCATTTT. Protein sequence: CASSFRLNQPQHF.

This chain uses TRBV3-1 (or the pseudogene TRBV3-2) with TRBJ2-1; D may be TRBD1 (6 bases). Looked up from germline, CDR1 is LGHDT and CDR2 is YNNKEL (reference sequence). V gave up 5 bases and J gave up 0 bases, with 17 bases separating them. The CDR3 has 17 residues. The CDR3 loop is CASSFLLGTSSYNEQFF. CDR3 coding DNA: TGTGCCAGCAGCTTTCTCCTCGGGACAAGCTCCTACAATGAGCAGTTCTTC.

This chain connects TRBV5-1 to TRBJ2-2; tentatively, D is TRBD2 (7 bases). The CDR3 contains 15 residues. Germline lookup yields CDR1 SGHRS and CDR2 YFSETQ. Trimming took 1 base from V and 7 from J, leaving 14 bases between them. CDR3 loop: CASSLSTGRDGELFF. For the CDR3, the DNA is TGCGCCAGCAGCTTGAGTACAGGGAGGGACGGGGAGCTGTTTTTT.

The chain employs TRBV7-9 and TRBJ2-3; TRBD2 matches at 9 bases. This CDR3 is built from 14 residues. Germline CDR1 reads SEHNR; CDR2 reads FQNEAQ (reference sequence). V trimming: 10 bases; J trimming: 5 bases; junction bases outside the gene matches: 10. CDR3 sequence (DNA): TGTGCCAACGAGATAGCGGGGGAGGGAGATACGCAGTATTTT. Its protein product is CANEIAGEGDTQYF.

This chain links TRBV6-5 with TRBJ1-1; a possible D gene is TRBD1 (5 bases). Deletions cut 8 bases from V and 8 bases from J, with 15 bases between. The CDR3 contains 12 residues. Germline CDR1 and CDR2: MNHEY and SVGAGI. This CDR3 reads CASGRQPPEAFF. The DNA for the CDR3 is TGTGCCAGCGGCCGACAGCCCCCCGAAGCTTTCTTT.

The chain is built from TRBV3-1 (or the pseudogene TRBV3-2) and TRBJ1-1, with D tentatively TRBD1 (5 bases). This CDR3 has 12 amino acids. Looked up from germline, CDR1 is LGHDT and CDR2 is YNNKEL (reference sequence). V lost 1 base and J 10 bases, leaving 10 bases between the germline ends. CDR3 residues: CASSQAGHIAFF. The CDR3 bases are TGTGCCAGCAGCCAAGCTGGACATATAGCTTTCTTT.

This chain links TRBV6-6 with TRBJ2-1; the match to TRBD2 covers 12 bases. This CDR3 has 16 amino acids. V lost 0 bases to trimming and J lost 4 bases; unmatched junction nucleotides: 1. The V gene's germline CDR1 is MNHNY and CDR2 SVGAGI (reference sequence). CDR3 sequence reads: CASSYSGTSGYNEQFF. The CDR3 DNA reads TGTGCCAGCAGTTACTCCGGGACTAGCGGGTACAATGAGCAGTTCTTC.

V and J are TRBV19 and TRBJ2-7; 11 bases align to TRBD2. CDR3 length: 14 amino acids. J was trimmed by 7 bases and V by 6 bases; bases with no gene match: 8. The germline gives CDR1 LNHDA, CDR2 SQIVND (reference sequence). This CDR3 is CASSYSGRVGEQYF. In DNA, the CDR3 is TGTGCCAGTAGCTATAGCGGGAGGGTTGGAGAGCAGTACTTC.

This clone has just a few counts. The chain employs TRBV6-6 and TRBJ1-2, with TRBD1 matching 7 bases. Germline V lookup: CDR1 MNHNY, CDR2 SVGAGI (reference sequence). Unmatched junction bases numbered 7, after V lost 2 bases and J lost 1 base. The CDR3 extends over 16 amino acids. The CDR3 nucleotides read TGTGCCAGCAGTTACGGGAATCAGGGGGATAACTATGGCTACACCTTC. Translated: CASSYGNQGDNYGYTF.

This chain links TRBV2 with TRBJ2-1; D possibly corresponds to TRBD1 (6 bases). V lost 3 bases to trimming and J lost 3 bases, with 12 bases between them. The germline gives CDR1 SNHLY, CDR2 FYNNEI. CDR3 length: 15 amino acids. CDR3 region: CASSDSRGYYNEQFF. Written as DNA, the CDR3 is TGTGCCAGCAGTGATAGCAGGGGATACTACAATGAGCAGTTCTTC.

V is TRBV2 and J is TRBJ2-2; tentative D call: TRBD1 (6 bases). Trimming stripped 5 bases from V and 5 bases from J, with 15 bases between. This CDR3 comprises 15 residues. From germline, CDR1 is SNHLY and CDR2 FYNNEI. CDR3 sequence (DNA): TGTGCCAGCAGTAAGGTTAGGGGGACAACCGGGGAGCTGTTTTTT. Protein sequence: CASSKVRGTTGELFF.

The rearrangement joins TRBV9 to TRBJ2-1, with 7 bases lining up with TRBD2. The length of the CDR3 is 16 residues. Trimming at V came to 4 bases and at J to 0 bases, leaving 7 bases not matched to a gene. Germline V gene lookup returns CDR1 SGDLS and CDR2 YYNGEE. The CDR3 DNA reads as TGTGCCAGCAGCCTGAGCGGGGACTTCTCCTACAATGAGCAGTTCTTC. It is translated as CASSLSGDFSYNEQFF.

The chain joins TRBV6-5 to TRBJ1-1, with D perhaps matching TRBD1 (6 bases). Germline V gene data show CDR1 as MNHEY and CDR2 as SVGAGI. V lost 4 bases, J lost 5 bases, and 17 bases lay in between. This CDR3 has 15 amino acids. As DNA, the CDR3 is TGTGCCAGCAGTTTCCTACAGGGAATTGAAACTGAAGCTTTCTTT. It translates to CASSFLQGIETEAFF.

Only one count was recorded for this clone. The gene calls are TRBV27 and TRBJ2-7; tentatively, D is TRBD2 (5 bases). CDR1 MNHEY and CDR2 SMNVEV come from the germline V gene (reference sequence). Trimming pared 4 bases from V and 1 base from J, leaving 11 bases between. This CDR3 contains 14 residues. CDR3 sequence (DNA): TGTGCCAGCAGTTCAGGACTGAGATCCTACGAGCAGTACTTC. Its protein is CASSSGLRSYEQYF.

The chain links TRBV7-9 to TRBJ1-1; D is unclear. V lost 1 base and J 0 bases, leaving 9 bases between the germline ends. Germline-derived CDR1 and CDR2 are SEHNR and FQNEAQ (reference sequence). The CDR3 is 15 residues long. The CDR3 DNA is TGTGCCAGCAGCTTAGGAAAACCTATGAACACTGAAGCTTTCTTT. It specifies CASSLGKPMNTEAFF.

The V call is TRBV15, the J call TRBJ1-2, with D unresolved. The V end lost 4 bases, the J end lost 8 bases, and 20 bases lay between the germline ends. The CDR3 contains 15 residues. Germline-derived CDR1 and CDR2 are LNHNV and YYDKDF (reference sequence). The DNA for the CDR3 is TGTGCCACCAGCAAATCCAATAAACGTCCTAGGGGCTACACCTTC. Its translation is CATSKSNKRPRGYTF. Full variable domain (remainder filled in from reference TRBV15 and TRBJ1-2): DAMVIQNPRYQVTQFGKPVTLSCSQTLNHNVMYWYQQKSSQAPKLLFHYYDKDFNNEADTPDNFQSRRPNTSFCFLDIRSPGLGDTAMYLCATSKSNKRPRGYTFGSGTRLTVV.

The chain recombines TRBV5-1 with TRBJ1-6; D gene unclear. There are 15 residues in the CDR3. Trimming cost V 0 bases and J 7 bases, with 11 bases left between them. Per the germline V gene, CDR1 is SGHRS and CDR2 is YFSETQ. The CDR3 sequence is CASSLADQRNSPLHF. Written as DNA, the CDR3 is TGCGCCAGCAGCTTGGCCGATCAGCGGAATTCACCCCTCCACTTT.

The chain recombines TRBV6-5 with TRBJ2-7; tentative D call: TRBD1 (6 bases). Germline CDR1 reads MNHEY; CDR2 reads SVGAGI. Trimming cost V 0 bases and J 6 bases, with 15 bases left between them. The CDR3 runs 15 residues. The CDR3 DNA sequence: TGTGCCAGCAGTTACTCATACTCTACCAGGGGCGAGCAGTACGTC. It encodes CASSYSYSTRGEQYV.

V usage is TRBV7-2 and J usage is TRBJ2-3, with D maybe TRBD2 (5 bases). V lost 7 bases, J lost 4 bases, and 18 bases lay in between. The CDR3 spans 15 residues. The germline V gene has CDR1 SGHTA and CDR2 FQGNSA. CDR3 in amino acids: CASTLGRRTPDTQYF. The CDR3 nucleotides read TGTGCCAGCACCCTAGGGCGGAGGACCCCAGATACGCAGTATTTT.

The J gene is TRBJ2-7, the V gene TRBV5-8; maybe TRBD1 (5 bases). The V end was cut by 2 bases, the J end by 3 bases, with 6 bases between. This CDR3 region has 12 residues. Germline V lookup: CDR1 SGHTS, CDR2 YDEGEE. In nucleotides, the CDR3 is TGTGCCAGCAGCTTAAGGGGCTACGAGCAGTACTTC. This translates into CASSLRGYEQYF.